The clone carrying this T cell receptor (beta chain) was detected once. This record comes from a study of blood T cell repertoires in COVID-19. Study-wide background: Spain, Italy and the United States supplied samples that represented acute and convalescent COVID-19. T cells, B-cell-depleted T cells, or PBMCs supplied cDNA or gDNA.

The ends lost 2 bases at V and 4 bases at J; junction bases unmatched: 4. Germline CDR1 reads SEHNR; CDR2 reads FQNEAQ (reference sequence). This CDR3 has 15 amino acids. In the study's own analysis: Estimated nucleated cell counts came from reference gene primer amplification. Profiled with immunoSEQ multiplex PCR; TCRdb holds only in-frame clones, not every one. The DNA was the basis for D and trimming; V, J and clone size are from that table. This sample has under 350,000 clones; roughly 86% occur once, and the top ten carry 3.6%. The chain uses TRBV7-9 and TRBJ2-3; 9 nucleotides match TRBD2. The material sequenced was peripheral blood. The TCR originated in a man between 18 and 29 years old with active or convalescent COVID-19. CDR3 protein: CASSLLAGDPDTQYF. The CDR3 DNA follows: TGTGCCAGCAGCTTATTAGCGGGGGACCCAGATACGCAGTATTTT.